These 26 T cell receptor beta chains originate from one sample sequenced in a study of tumor and adjacent non-tumor tissue in lung cancer. A modified ARM-PCR protocol with three rounds of nested PCR amplified TCRbeta. TCRdb reprocessed the multiplex PCR reads via MiXCR and lists one record per CDR3 protein. The sample holds some 97,000 distinct CDR3 sequences; less than 75% are singletons and the top ten take approximately 18%. No cell sorting was done before RNA was extracted from the tissue. This non-tumor lung sample came from over 3 cm beyond the tumor edge. Input material: distant non-tumor lung tissue. Source of these receptors: a man younger than 45 with non-small cell lung cancer.

The chain joins TRBV11-1 to TRBJ2-7, with a tentative D call TRBD1 (5 bases). From germline, CDR1 is SGHAT and CDR2 FQDESV (reference sequence). The CDR3 length is 15 residues. Trimming took off 5 bases at V and 2 bases at J, with 16 bases between the two ends. DNA for the CDR3: TGTGCCAGCAGCGCGAGTTCAGGGCCGACCTACGAGCAGTACTTC. Its protein product is CASSASSGPTYEQYF. Combining the CDR3 with reference TRBV11-1 and TRBJ2-7 gives the whole variable domain EAEVAQSPRYKITEKSQAVAFWCDPISGHATLYWYRQILGQGPELLVQFQDESVVDDSQLPKDRFSAERLKGVDSTLKIQPAELGDSAMYLCASSASSGPTYEQYFGPGTRLTVT.

In this sample, this clonotype turned up once. The junction departs from germline at one end; a sequencing error may be responsible. The chain carries TRBV29-1 and TRBJ1-1; no clear D gene. The CDR3 consists of 12 residues. Looked up from germline, CDR1 is SQVTM and CDR2 is ANQGSEA. CDR3 residues: CSVANSNTEVFF. CDR3 DNA sequence: TGTAGCGTTGCGAATTCAAACACTGAAGTTTTCTTT.

Comment on this clonotype: The conserved final phenylalanine or tryptophan is absent from the CDR3, which likely points to a read error. V is TRBV6-5 and J is TRBJ1-1; weak D call: TRBD1 (5 bases). The CDR3 spans 15 residues. V shed 9 bases and J shed 2 bases, with 19 bases lying between them. The germline V gene has CDR1 MNHEY and CDR2 SVGAGI. CDR3 amino acids: CASSRQGNFNTEAFS. The CDR3 bases are TGTGCCAGTAGTCGCCAGGGAAATTTTAACACTGAAGCTTTCTCT.

A note on this clonotype: An end of the junction does not agree with germline; a read error may underlie this. The chain links TRBV20-1 to TRBJ1-1; 7 positions match TRBD1. The CDR3 is made up of 16 amino acids. CDR1 DFQATT and CDR2 SNEGSKA come from the germline V gene (reference sequence). CDR3 nucleotides: TGCAGTGCCACCGACAGGGACCACCCTTGGAACACTGAAGCTTCCTTT. It codes for CSATDRDHPWNTEASF.

As to this clonotype: This may come from a read error, since a much larger clone is one base off. The J gene is TRBJ2-7, the V gene TRBV13; 10 nucleotides align to TRBD2. The CDR3 is made up of 14 amino acids. Looked up from germline, CDR1 is PRHDT and CDR2 is FYEKMQ (reference sequence). The CDR3, as DNA: TGTGCCAGCAGCTGGACTAGCGGCGCCTACGAGCACTACTTC. It encodes CASSWTSGAYEHYF.

With regard to this clonotype: This may come from a read error, since a much larger clone is one base off. The chain combines TRBV6-8 with TRBJ1-1; possible D gene TRBD1, 5 bases. Germline loops: CDR1 MNHGY, CDR2 SAAAGT. The CDR3 totals 15 residues. CDR3 DNA: TGTGCCAGCAGTTACTTCGGGGACTTGAACACTGAAGTTTTCTTT. This gives the protein CASSYFGDLNTEVFF.

CDR3 bases: TGTGCCAGCAGTTACTACGGCAGGGATAGCTATGGTTTCACCTTC. Its protein is CASSYYGRDSYGFTF. This chain links TRBV6-5 with TRBJ1-2; D may be TRBD1 (5 bases). Per germline, CDR1 MNHEY and CDR2 SVGAGI. This CDR3 spans 15 amino acids. The V end was cut by 1 base, the J end by 13 bases, with 22 bases between.

In regard to this clonotype: Germline and junction disagree at one end, which may indicate a read error. The rearrangement links TRBV12-3 or TRBV12-4 to TRBJ2-3, with 12 positions matching TRBD2. CDR3 length equals 16 residues. The CDR3 nucleotides read TGTGTCAGCAGTCCCGGACTAGCGGGAACCACAGATACGCAGTATTTT. It codes for CVSSPGLAGTTDTQYF.

Remarks on this clonotype: The conserved phenylalanine or tryptophan is not found at the CDR3 terminus, so this likely reflects a read error. The rearrangement joins TRBV6-5 to TRBJ2-5; weak D call: TRBD1 (7 bases). Germline V CDR1 and CDR2: MNHEY, SVGAGI. CDR3 length: 14 residues. Trimming stripped 3 bases from V and 4 bases from J, with 12 bases between. The CDR3: CASSYNRGGETQYL. In DNA, the CDR3 is TGTGCCAGCAGTTATAACAGGGGAGGAGAGACCCAGTACTTA.

About this clonotype: Given a much more abundant clone one base away, this may be a read error. In DNA, the CDR3 is TGTGCCATCGGCCCCGGGGCTCCTGGGGCCAACGTCCTGACTTTC. It is translated as CAIGPGAPGANVLTF. The chain recombines TRBV10-3 with TRBJ2-6; D may correspond to TRBD1 or TRBD2 (5 bases each). Looked up from germline, CDR1 is ENHRY and CDR2 is SYGVKD. The CDR3 is 15 amino acids. V lost 8 bases, J lost 2 bases, and 13 bases lay in between.

Of note for this clonotype: The CDR3 end shows no conserved phenylalanine or tryptophan, and so a read error is likely. V usage is TRBV10-3 and J usage is TRBJ2-1; a possible D gene is TRBD1 (6 bases). Per the germline V gene, CDR1 is ENHRY and CDR2 is SYGVKD. The CDR3 length is 12 residues. The CDR3 DNA is TGTGCCATTAGTGAGTCTAAGGGGGTTCAGTTCATC. It is translated as CAISESKGVQFI.

As to this clonotype: Without the conserved terminal phenylalanine or tryptophan, this CDR3 likely stems from a read error. The chain couples TRBV20-1 to TRBJ1-1; D remains unclear. This CDR3 is built from 15 residues. The germline V gene encodes CDR1 DFQATT and CDR2 SNEGSKA (reference sequence). The CDR3 loop is CSPSPEEGLNTEAFL. Written as DNA, the CDR3 is TGCAGTCCTAGTCCCGAGGAGGGCCTGAACACTGAAGCTTTCTTG.

The chain combines TRBV11-2 with TRBJ2-2, with a weak D call TRBD2 (5 bases). Germline V CDR1 and CDR2: SGHAT, FQNNGV. The ends were cut back, 5 bases at V and 6 bases at J, with 10 bases in the middle. The CDR3 is made up of 13 amino acids. CDR3 residues: CASSPPRAGELFF. The CDR3, as DNA: TGTGCCAGCAGCCCCCCGAGGGCCGGGGAGCTGTTTTTT.

The chain joins TRBV11-2 to TRBJ2-5; no firm D call. V gave up 4 bases and J gave up 5 bases, with 8 bases separating them. Germline CDR1 reads SGHAT; CDR2 reads FQNNGV. This CDR3 is built from 12 residues. CDR3 amino acids: CASSSLGETQYF. CDR3 bases: TGTGCCAGCAGCTCGTTGGGGGAGACCCAGTACTTC. Using reference TRBV11-2 and TRBJ2-5 for the parts outside the CDR3, the full variable domain is EAGVAQSPRYKIIEKRQSVAFWCNPISGHATLYWYQQILGQGPKLLIQFQNNGVVDDSQLPKDRFSAERLKGVDSTLKIQPAKLEDSAVYLCASSSLGETQYFGPGTRLLVL.

A note on this clonotype: At one end, the junction sequence differs from germline, possibly due to a read error. The chain joins TRBV20-1 to TRBJ2-4; 8 bases are a match to TRBD1. The CDR3 consists of 13 residues. CDR1 is DFQATT and CDR2 is SNEGSKA in the germline V gene (reference sequence). In nucleotides, the CDR3 is TGCAGTCCTAGGACAGGGTCCAAAAACATTCAGTACTTC. Protein product: CSPRTGSKNIQYF.

This chain links TRBV5-4 with TRBJ1-2, with D tentatively TRBD1 (6 bases). CDR3 length: 13 residues. Deletions cut 2 bases from V and 10 bases from J, with 15 bases between. Germline V CDR1 and CDR2: SGHNT, YYREEE (reference sequence). The CDR3 is CASSFVQGGDYTF. CDR3 nucleotide sequence: TGTGCCAGCAGCTTTGTACAGGGAGGTGACTACACCTTC.

On this clonotype: At one of its ends the junction is not consistent with the germline gene, which may arise from a read error. The gene calls are TRBV20-1 and TRBJ1-5, with no clear D. The CDR3 runs 13 residues. Germline V gene data show CDR1 as DFQATT and CDR2 as SNEGSKA (reference sequence). The CDR3 DNA follows: TGCAGTGCCCCCAAAGGAGTGGGCCAGCCCCAGGATTTT. It specifies CSAPKGVGQPQDF.

On this clonotype itself: The junction does not match germline at one end; this may be a read error. The chain has TRBV6-5 and TRBJ1-5; D may be TRBD1 (5 bases). The CDR3 is 15 residues long. CDR1 MNHEY and CDR2 SVGAGI come from the germline V gene. The CDR3 nucleotides are TGTGCCAGCAGTCTGAGGGGTTATAGCAATCAGCCCCAGCGTTTT. It encodes CASSLRGYSNQPQRF.

Regarding this clonotype: A junction end diverges from the germline sequence, so it may reflect a read error. The chain joins TRBV29-1 to TRBJ2-7; the D gene could be TRBD1 or TRBD2 (5 bases each). The CDR3 covers 13 residues. Germline CDR1 and CDR2: SQVTM and ANQGSEA. CDR3: CSIVERLGDEQYF. CDR3 in DNA: TGTAGCATTGTAGAGAGATTGGGGGACGAGCAGTATTTC.

This clonotype has just one count. Sequence at one end of the junction differs from germline and may be a read error. The rearrangement uses TRBV6-5 and TRBJ2-2; D assignment may be TRBD1 or TRBD2 (5 bases each). Germline V gene sequence: CDR1 MNHEY, CDR2 SVGAGI. CDR3 length: 15 residues. The CDR3 region is CARSPMGVNSGELFF. Here the CDR3 DNA reads TGTGCCAGAAGCCCGATGGGGGTAAACAGCGGGGAGCTGTTTTTT.

A remark on this clonotype: A read error may account for a junction end that differs from germline. V gene TRBV11-2 combines with J gene TRBJ2-5; no clear D gene. Germline CDR1 is SGHAT and CDR2 is FQNNGV. The CDR3 extends over 14 amino acids. The CDR3 coding sequence is TGTGCCAGCAGCTGGACGAAAACCGTGGAGACCCAGTGCTTC. This codes for CASSWTKTVETQCF.

A word on this clonotype: Without the conserved terminal phenylalanine or tryptophan, this CDR3 likely stems from a read error. No DNA is shown, since the ends of the CDR3 on it are uncertain; the CDR3 is the one TCRdb lists. The CDR3 sequence is CSVEDGTYEQCL. The V call is TRBV29-1, the J call TRBJ2-7. Including both end residues, the CDR3 is 12 amino acids long. Germline V CDR1 and CDR2: SQVTM, ANQGSEA.

V usage is TRBV4-1 and J usage is TRBJ1-4, with D perhaps TRBD1 (5 bases). This CDR3 comprises 16 residues. Germline loops: CDR1 MGHRA, CDR2 YSYEKL. V gave up 4 bases and J gave up 0 bases, with 12 bases separating them. This CDR3 reads CASSRIGTATNEKLFF. The DNA of the CDR3 is TGCGCCAGCAGCCGCATAGGGACCGCAACTAATGAAAAACTGTTTTTT.

This clonotype has only a few counts. The chain has TRBV11-2 and TRBJ2-1; D is ambiguous. V lost 4 bases and J lost 7, with 8 bases in between. CDR1 is SGHAT, CDR2 FQNNGV, per germline. The length of the CDR3 is 12 residues. The CDR3 is CASSSLGNEQFF. CDR3 sequence (DNA): TGTGCCAGCAGCTCGCTGGGGAATGAGCAGTTCTTC.

The rearrangement links TRBV20-1 to TRBJ1-1, with D possibly being TRBD1 (5 bases). The CDR3 loop spans 14 amino acids. Deletions cut 3 bases from V and 3 bases from J, with 14 bases between. The germline V gene has CDR1 DFQATT and CDR2 SNEGSKA (reference sequence). CDR3 sequence (DNA): TGCAGTGCTAGCGGAGGGGTCCCACACACTGAAGCTTTCTTT. It codes for CSASGGVPHTEAFF.

The rearrangement links TRBV29-1 to TRBJ2-3, with a tentative D call TRBD2 (6 bases). Germline CDR1 and CDR2: SQVTM and ANQGSEA. The CDR3 spans 15 residues. Trimming removed 5 bases at V and 2 bases at J, with 17 bases between. The CDR3 region has the DNA TGCAGCGTTATAGGAGCCCAGCGGGCCACAGATACGCAGTATTTT. This gives the protein CSVIGAQRATDTQYF.